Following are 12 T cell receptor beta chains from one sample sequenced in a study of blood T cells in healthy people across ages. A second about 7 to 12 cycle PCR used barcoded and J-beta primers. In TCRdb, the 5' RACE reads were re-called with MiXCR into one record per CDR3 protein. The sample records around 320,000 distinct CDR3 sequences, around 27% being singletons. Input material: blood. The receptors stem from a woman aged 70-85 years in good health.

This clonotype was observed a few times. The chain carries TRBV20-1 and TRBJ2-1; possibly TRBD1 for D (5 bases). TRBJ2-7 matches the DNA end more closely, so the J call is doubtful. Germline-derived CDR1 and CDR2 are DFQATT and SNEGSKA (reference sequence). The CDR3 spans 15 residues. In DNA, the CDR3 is TGCAGTGCTCCAACCACAGGTCAGGGTGTCTACGAGCAGTACTTC. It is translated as CSAPTTGQGVYEQYF.

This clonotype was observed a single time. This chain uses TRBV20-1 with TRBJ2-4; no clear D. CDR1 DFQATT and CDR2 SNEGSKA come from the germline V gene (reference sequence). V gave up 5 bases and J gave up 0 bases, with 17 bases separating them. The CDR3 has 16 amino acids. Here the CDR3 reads CSAFSISSLAKNIQYF. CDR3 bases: TGCAGTGCTTTCTCAATTTCGAGCCTAGCCAAAAACATTCAGTACTTC.

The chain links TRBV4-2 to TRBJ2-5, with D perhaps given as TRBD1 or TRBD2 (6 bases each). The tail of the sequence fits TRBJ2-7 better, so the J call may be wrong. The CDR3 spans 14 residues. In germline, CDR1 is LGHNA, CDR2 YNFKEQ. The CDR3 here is CASSHPAGGVEQYF. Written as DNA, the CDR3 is TGTGCCAGCAGCCACCCGGCCGGGGGCGTCGAGCAGTACTTC.

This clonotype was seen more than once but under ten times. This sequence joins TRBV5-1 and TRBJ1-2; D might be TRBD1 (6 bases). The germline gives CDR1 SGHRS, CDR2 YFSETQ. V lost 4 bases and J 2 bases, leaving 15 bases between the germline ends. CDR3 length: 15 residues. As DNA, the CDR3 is TGCGCCAGCAGCGGCACAGGGACCTTCAACTATGGCTACACCTTC. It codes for CASSGTGTFNYGYTF.

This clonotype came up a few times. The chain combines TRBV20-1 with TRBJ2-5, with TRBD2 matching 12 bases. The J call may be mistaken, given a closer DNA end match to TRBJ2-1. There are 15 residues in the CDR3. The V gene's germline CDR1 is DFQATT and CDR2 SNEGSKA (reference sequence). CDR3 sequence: CSASPSGRADNEQFF. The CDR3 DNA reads TGCAGTGCTAGTCCTAGCGGGAGGGCCGATAATGAGCAGTTCTTC.

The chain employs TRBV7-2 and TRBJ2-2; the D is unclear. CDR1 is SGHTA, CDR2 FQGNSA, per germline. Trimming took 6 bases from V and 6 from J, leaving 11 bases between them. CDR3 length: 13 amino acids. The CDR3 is CASRPTDSGELFF. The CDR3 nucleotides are TGTGCCAGCAGACCTACAGATTCCGGGGAGCTGTTTTTT.

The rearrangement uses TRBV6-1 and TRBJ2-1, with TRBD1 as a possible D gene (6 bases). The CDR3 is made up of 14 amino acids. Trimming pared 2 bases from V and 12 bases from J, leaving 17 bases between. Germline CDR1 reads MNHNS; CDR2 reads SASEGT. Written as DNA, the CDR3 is TGTGCCAGCAGTGAATTGGGACAAAGTCTGGCGCAGTTCTTC. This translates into CASSELGQSLAQFF.

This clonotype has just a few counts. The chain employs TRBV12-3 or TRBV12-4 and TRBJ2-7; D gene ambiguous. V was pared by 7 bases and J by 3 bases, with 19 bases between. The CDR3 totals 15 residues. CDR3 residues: CASNRWGPSNYEQYF. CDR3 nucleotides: TGTGCCAGCAACCGGTGGGGTCCCTCCAACTACGAGCAGTACTTC.

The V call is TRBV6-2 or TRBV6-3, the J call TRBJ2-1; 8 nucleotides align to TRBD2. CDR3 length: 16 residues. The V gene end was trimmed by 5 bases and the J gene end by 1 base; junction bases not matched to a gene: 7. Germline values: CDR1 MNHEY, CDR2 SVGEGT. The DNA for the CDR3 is TGTGCCAGCAGTCCTCTTGCGGGAGGTTCCTACAATGAGCAGTTCTTC. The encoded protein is CASSPLAGGSYNEQFF.

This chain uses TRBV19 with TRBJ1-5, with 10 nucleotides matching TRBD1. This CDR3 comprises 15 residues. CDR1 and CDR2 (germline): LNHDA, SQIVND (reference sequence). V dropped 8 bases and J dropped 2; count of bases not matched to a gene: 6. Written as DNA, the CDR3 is TGTGCCAGTGATTCCGGGACAGGGGGCAATCAGCCCCAGCATTTT. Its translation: CASDSGTGGNQPQHF.

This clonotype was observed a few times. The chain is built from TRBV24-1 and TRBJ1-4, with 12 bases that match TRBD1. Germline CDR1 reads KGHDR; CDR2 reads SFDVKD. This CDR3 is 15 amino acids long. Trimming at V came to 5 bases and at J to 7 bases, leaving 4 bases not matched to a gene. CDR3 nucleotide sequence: TGTGCCACCAGTGGCGGGACAGGGGGCCCTGAAAAACTGTTTTTT. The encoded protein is CATSGGTGGPEKLFF.

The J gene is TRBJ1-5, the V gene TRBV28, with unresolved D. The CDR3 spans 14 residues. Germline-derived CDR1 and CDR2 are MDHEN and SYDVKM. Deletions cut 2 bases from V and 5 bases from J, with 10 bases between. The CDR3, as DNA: TGTGCCAGCAGTTTACCGATACCCGATCAGCCCCAGCATTTT. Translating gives CASSLPIPDQPQHF.